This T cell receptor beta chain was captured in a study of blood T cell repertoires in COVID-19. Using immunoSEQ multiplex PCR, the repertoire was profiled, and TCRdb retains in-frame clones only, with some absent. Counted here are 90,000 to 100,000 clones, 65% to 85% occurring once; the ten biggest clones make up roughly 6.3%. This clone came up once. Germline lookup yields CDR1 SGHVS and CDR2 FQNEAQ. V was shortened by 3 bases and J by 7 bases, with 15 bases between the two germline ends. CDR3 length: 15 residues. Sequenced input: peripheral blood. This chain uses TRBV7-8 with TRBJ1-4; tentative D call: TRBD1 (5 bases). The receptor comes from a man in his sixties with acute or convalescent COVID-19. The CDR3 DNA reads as TGTGCCAGCAGCTTCCTGGAGGGGTTGGGTGAAAAACTGTTTTTT. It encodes CASSFLEGLGEKLFF.